This T cell receptor (beta chain) was sequenced during a study of T-cell memory formation after mild COVID-19. Broader study findings: Chiefly within CM and EM were the contracting CD4+ clones; CD8+ ones were within EMRA. The study detected some responding clones in pre-infection memory, suggesting cross-reactive memory joined.

A note on this clonotype: Its matching antigen is unknown.

The germline V gene encodes CDR1 MDHEN and CDR2 SYDVKM. Trimming took off 3 bases at V and 1 base at J, with 12 bases between the two ends. The length of the CDR3 is 15 residues. TCRdb ran MiXCR on the 5' RACE reads and lists one entry per CDR3 protein. The sample lists a few hundred thousand distinct CDR3 sequences; just under 20% were seen once. V is TRBV28 and J is TRBJ2-5; D is perhaps TRBD1 or TRBD2 (5 bases each). This receptor was taken from a man younger than 30 who had mild COVID-19 (a few samples of this study predate the infection). Cell type and time point are not known. Sequencing was carried out using PBMCs or a T cell subset sorted from them (not recorded which). Here the CDR3 reads CASSFRQGPQETQYF. CDR3 DNA sequence: TGTGCCAGCAGTTTTCGCCAGGGACCCCAAGAGACCCAGTACTTC. The entire variable domain, with the rest obtained from reference TRBV28 and TRBJ2-5, is as follows: DVKVTQSSRYLVKRTGEKVFLECVQDMDHENMFWYRQDPGLGLRLIYFSYDVKMKEKGDIPEGYSVSREKKERFSLILESASTNQTSMYLCASSFRQGPQETQYFGPGTRLLVL.